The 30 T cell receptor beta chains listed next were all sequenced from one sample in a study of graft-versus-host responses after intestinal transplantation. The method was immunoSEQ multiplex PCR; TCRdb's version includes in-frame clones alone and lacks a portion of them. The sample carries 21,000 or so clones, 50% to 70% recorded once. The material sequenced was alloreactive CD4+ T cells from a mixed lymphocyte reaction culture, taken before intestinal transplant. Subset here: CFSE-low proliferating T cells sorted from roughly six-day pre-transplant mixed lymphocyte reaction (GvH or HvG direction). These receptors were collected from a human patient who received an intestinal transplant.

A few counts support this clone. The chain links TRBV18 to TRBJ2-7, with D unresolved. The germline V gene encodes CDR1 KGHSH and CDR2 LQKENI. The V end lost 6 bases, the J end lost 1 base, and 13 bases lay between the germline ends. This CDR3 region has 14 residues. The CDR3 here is CASSLQEDSYEQYF. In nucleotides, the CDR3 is TGTGCCAGCTCTCTCCAAGAGGATTCCTACGAGCAGTACTTC.

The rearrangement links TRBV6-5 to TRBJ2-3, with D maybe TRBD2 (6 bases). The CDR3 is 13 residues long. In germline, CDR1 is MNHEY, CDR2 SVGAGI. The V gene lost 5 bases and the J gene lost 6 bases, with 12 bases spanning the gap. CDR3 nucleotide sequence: TGTGCCAGCAGTCCGGACTATCTGGATACGCAGTATTTT. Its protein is CASSPDYLDTQYF.

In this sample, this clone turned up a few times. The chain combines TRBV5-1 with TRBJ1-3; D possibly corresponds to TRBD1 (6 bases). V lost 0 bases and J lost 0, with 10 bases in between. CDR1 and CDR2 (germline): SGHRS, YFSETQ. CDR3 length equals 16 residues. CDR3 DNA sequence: TGCGCCAGCAGCTTGGGGGGGCCCAGCTCTGGAAACACCATATATTTT. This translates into CASSLGGPSSGNTIYF.

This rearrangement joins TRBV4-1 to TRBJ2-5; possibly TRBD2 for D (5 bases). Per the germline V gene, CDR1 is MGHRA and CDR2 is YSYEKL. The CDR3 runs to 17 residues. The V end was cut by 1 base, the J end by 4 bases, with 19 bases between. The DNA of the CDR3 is TGCGCCAGCAGCCAAGGAGACTCCCGGGGTGGAGGAGAGACCCAGTACTTC. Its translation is CASSQGDSRGGGETQYF.

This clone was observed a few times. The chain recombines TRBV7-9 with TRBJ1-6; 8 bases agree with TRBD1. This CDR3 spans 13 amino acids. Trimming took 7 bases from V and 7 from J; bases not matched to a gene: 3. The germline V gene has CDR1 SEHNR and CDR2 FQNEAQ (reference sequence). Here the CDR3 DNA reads TGTGCCAGCATAGGGACAGGCAATTCACCCCTCCACTTT. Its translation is CASIGTGNSPLHF.

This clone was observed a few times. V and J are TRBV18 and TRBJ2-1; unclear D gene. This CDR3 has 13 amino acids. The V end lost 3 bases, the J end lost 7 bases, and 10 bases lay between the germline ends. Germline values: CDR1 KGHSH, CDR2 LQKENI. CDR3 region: CASSPGIPNEQFF. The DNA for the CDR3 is TGTGCCAGCTCACCCGGTATCCCGAATGAGCAGTTCTTC.

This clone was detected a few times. CDR3 sequence (DNA): TGTGCCAGCACCCAGAAAGAGGCGGATAGGCCCCAGCATTTT. Its protein product is CASTQKEADRPQHF. The gene calls are TRBV6-4 and TRBJ1-5; no definite D call. The CDR3 has 14 amino acids. The V and J ends lost 7 bases and 9 bases respectively, with 19 bases between them. The germline CDR1 and CDR2 sequences are MRHNA and SNTAGT.

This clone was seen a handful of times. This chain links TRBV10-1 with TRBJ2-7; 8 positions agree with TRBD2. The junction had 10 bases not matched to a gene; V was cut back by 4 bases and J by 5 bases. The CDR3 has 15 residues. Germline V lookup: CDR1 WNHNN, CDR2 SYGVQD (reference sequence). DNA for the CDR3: TGCGCCAGCAGTGTTGGCCCGGCGGGAGGTAACGAGCAGTACTTC. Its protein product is CASSVGPAGGNEQYF.

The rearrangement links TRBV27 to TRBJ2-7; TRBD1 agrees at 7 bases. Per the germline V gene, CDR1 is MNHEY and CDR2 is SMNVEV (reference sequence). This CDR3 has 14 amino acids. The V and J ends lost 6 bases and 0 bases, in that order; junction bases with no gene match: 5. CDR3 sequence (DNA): TGTGCCAGCAGCCCTTGGACAGGCTCCTACGAGCAGTACTTC. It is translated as CASSPWTGSYEQYF.

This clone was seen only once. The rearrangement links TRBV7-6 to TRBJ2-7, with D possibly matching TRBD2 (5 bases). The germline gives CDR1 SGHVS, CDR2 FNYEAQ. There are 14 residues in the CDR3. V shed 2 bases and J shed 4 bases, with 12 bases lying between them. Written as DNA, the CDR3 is TGTGCCAGCAGCTTACAACTAGGTTCTTACGAGCAGTACTTC. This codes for CASSLQLGSYEQYF.

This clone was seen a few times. CDR3: CASSPGTGYTEAFF. The CDR3 DNA reads TGTGCCAGCAGCCCGGGGACAGGGTATACTGAAGCTTTCTTT. This chain links TRBV7-2 with TRBJ1-1; 9 bases map to TRBD1. Germline loops: CDR1 SGHTA, CDR2 FQGNSA. This CDR3 has 14 amino acids. V shed 5 bases, J shed 5 bases, and the junction held 6 bases outside the gene matches.

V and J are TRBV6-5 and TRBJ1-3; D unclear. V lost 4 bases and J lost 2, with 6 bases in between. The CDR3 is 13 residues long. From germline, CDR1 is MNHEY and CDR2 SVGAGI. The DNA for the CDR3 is TGTGCCAGCAGTTTGTGGCCTGGAAACACCATATATTTT. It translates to CASSLWPGNTIYF.

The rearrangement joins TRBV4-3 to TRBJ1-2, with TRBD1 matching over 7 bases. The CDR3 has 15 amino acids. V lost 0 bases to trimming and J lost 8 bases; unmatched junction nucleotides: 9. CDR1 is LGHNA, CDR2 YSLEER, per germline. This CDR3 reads CASSQESGGSRGYTF. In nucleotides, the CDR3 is TGCGCCAGCAGCCAAGAATCAGGGGGAAGTCGCGGCTACACCTTC.

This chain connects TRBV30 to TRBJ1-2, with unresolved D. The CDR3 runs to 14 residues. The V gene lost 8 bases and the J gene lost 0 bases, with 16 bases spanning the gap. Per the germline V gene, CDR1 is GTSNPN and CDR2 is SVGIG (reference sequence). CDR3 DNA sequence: TGTGCCGCGACCCGAGGGCCTGCTAACTATGGCTACACCTTC. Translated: CAATRGPANYGYTF.

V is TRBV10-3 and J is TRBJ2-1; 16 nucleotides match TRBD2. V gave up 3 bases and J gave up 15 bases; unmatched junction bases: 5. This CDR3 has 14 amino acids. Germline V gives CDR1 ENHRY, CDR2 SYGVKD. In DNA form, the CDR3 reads TGTGCCATCAGTGAATCGGGACTAGCGGGGGGGCCGTTCTTC. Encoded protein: CAISESGLAGGPFF.

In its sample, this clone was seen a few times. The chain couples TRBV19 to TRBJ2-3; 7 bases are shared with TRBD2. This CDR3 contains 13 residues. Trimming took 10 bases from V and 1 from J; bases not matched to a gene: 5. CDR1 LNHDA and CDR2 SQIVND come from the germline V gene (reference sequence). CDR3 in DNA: TGTGCCACCAGGGAGGGAGGCACAGATACGCAGTATTTT. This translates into CATREGGTDTQYF.

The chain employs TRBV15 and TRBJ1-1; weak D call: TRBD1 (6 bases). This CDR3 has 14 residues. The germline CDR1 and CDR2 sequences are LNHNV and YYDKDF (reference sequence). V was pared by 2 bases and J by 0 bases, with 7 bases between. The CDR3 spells CATSRQGMNTEAFF. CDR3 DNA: TGTGCCACCAGCAGACAGGGGATGAACACTGAAGCTTTCTTT. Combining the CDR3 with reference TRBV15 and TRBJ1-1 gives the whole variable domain DAMVIQNPRYQVTQFGKPVTLSCSQTLNHNVMYWYQQKSSQAPKLLFHYYDKDFNNEADTPDNFQSRRPNTSFCFLDIRSPGLGDTAMYLCATSRQGMNTEAFFGQGTRLTVV.

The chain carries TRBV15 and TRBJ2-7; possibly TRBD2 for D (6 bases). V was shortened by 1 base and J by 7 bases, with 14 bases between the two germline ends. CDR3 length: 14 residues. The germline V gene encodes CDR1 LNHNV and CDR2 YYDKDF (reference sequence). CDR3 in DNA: TGTGCCACCAGCAGAGTGGGGGGTTATCTTGAGCAGTACTTC. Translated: CATSRVGGYLEQYF.

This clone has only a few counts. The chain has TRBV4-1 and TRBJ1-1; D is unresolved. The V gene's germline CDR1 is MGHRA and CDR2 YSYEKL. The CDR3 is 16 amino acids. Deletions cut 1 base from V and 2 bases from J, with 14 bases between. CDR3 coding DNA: TGCGCCAGCAGCCAAGGGTTGGGTACTAAAAACACTGAAGCTTTCTTT. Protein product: CASSQGLGTKNTEAFF.

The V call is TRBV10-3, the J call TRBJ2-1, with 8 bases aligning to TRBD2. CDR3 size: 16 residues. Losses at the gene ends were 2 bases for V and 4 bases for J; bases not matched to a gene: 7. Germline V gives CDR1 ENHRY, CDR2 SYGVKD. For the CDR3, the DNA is TGTGCCATCAGTGAGGAACCTAGCGGGCCATACAATGAGCAGTTCTTC. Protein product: CAISEEPSGPYNEQFF.

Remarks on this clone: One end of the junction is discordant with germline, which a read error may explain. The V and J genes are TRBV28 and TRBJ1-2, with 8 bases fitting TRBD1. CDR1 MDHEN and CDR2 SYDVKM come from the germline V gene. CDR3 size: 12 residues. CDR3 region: CASSFLAGQADF. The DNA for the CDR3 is TGTGCCAGCAGCTTCCTCGCGGGACAGGCGGACTTC.

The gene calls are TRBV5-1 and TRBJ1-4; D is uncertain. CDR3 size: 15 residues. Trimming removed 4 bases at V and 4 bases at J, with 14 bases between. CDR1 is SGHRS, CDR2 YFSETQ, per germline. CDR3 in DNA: TGCGCCAGCAGCCCCGGGTCCGAGCTTAATGAAAAACTGTTTTTT. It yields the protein CASSPGSELNEKLFF. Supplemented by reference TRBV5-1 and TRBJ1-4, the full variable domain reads KAGVTQTPRYLIKTRGQQVTLSCSPISGHRSVSWYQQTPGQGLQFLFEYFSETQRNKGNFPGRFSGRQFSNSRSEMNVSTLELGDSALYLCASSPGSELNEKLFFGSGTQLSVL.

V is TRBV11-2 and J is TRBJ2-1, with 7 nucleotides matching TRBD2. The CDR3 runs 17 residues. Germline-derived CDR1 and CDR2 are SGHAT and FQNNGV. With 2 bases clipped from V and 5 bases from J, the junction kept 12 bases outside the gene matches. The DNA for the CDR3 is TGTGCCAGCAGCTTACTATTTGGCCTAGCGGACAACAATGAGCAGTTCTTC. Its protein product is CASSLLFGLADNNEQFF.

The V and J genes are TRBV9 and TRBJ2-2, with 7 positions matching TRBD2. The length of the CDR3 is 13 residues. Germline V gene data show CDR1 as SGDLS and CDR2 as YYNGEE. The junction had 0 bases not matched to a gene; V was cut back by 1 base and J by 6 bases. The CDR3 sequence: CASSVRGAGELFF. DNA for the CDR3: TGTGCCAGCAGCGTACGGGGGGCCGGGGAGCTGTTTTTT.

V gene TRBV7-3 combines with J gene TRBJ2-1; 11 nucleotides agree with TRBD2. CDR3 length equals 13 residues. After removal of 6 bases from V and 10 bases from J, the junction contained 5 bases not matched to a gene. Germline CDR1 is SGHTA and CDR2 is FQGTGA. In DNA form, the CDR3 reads TGTGCCAGCAGATTTGGGACTAGCGGAGAGCAGTTCTTC. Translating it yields CASRFGTSGEQFF.

The CDR3 is CASSERTGIYEQYF. For the CDR3, the DNA is TGTGCCAGCAGTGAACGGACAGGGATATACGAGCAGTACTTC. J is TRBJ2-7 and V is TRBV2; 8 bases are shared with TRBD1. This CDR3 has 14 amino acids. Losses at the gene ends were 2 bases for V and 4 bases for J; bases not matched to a gene: 4. Germline CDR1 and CDR2: SNHLY and FYNNEI.

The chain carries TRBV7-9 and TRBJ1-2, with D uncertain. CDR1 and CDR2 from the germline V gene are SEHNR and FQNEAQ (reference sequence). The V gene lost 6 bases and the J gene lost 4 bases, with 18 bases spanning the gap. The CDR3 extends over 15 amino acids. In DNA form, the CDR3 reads TGTGCCAGCAGATTTAAGAATGGGTCAGGCTATGGCTACACCTTC. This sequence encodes CASRFKNGSGYGYTF. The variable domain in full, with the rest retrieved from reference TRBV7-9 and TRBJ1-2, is DTGVSQNPRHKITKRGQNVTFRCDPISEHNRLYWYRQTLGQGPEFLTYFQNEAQLEKSRLLSDRFSAERPKGSFSTLEIQRTEQGDSAMYLCASRFKNGSGYGYTFGSGTRLTVV.

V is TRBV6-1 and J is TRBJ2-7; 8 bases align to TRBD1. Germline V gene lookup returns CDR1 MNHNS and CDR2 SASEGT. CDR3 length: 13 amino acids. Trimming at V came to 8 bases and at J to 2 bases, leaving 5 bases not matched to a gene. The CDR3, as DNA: TGTGCCAGCGGGACAGGTCCTACCTACGAGCAGTACTTC. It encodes CASGTGPTYEQYF.

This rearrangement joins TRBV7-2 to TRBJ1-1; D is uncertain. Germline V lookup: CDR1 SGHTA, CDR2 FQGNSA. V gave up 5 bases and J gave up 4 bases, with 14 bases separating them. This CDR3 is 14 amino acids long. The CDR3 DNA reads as TGTGCCAGCAGCCCCAAGACCGGGAGCACTGAAGCTTTCTTT. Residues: CASSPKTGSTEAFF.

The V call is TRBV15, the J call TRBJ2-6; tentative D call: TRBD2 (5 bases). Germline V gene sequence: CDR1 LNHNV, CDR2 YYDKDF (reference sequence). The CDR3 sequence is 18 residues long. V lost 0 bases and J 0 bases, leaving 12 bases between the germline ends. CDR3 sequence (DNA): TGTGCCACCAGCAGAGATTCAGGACTCCGCTCTGGGGCCAACGTCCTGACTTTC. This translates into CATSRDSGLRSGANVLTF.